The 8 T cell receptor beta chains listed next were all sequenced from one sample in a study of radiotherapy plus CTLA-4 blockade in lung cancer. Only in-frame clones appear in the TCRdb table, and some are missing; sequencing was by immunoSEQ multiplex PCR. The table shows around 80,000 clones, with around 76% occurring only once. The material was peripheral blood, obtained from a patient treated with radiotherapy plus ipilimumab. The receptors derive from a human donor with non-small cell lung cancer whose response to radiotherapy plus ipilimumab could not be evaluated. Some clones in this sample may be carry-over from other donors' samples.

This clone was seen a single time. The chain is built from TRBV7-7 and TRBJ1-1; unclear D gene. The CDR3 covers 12 residues. Germline V gene data show CDR1 as SSHAT and CDR2 as FNYEAQ (reference sequence). CDR3 protein: CAPITGNTEAFF. The CDR3 coding sequence is TGTGCTCCCATCACGGGGAACACTGAAGCTTTCTTT.

In its sample, this clone was seen a few times. The rearrangement uses TRBV9 and TRBJ1-3; 8 nucleotides match TRBD1. Trimming cost V 3 bases and J 7 bases; bases outside gene matches: 6. This CDR3 comprises 14 residues. Germline V gene data show CDR1 as SGDLS and CDR2 as YYNGEE. CDR3 sequence reads: CASSGMTGANTIYF. In DNA form, the CDR3 reads TGTGCCAGCAGCGGAATGACAGGGGCGAACACCATATATTTT. The whole variable domain, filled in from reference TRBV9 and TRBJ1-3, reads DSGVTQTPKHLITATGQRVTLRCSPRSGDLSVYWYQQSLDQGLQFLIQYYNGEERAKGNILERFSAQQFPDLHSELNLSSLELGDSALYFCASSGMTGANTIYFGEGSWLTVV.

This clone was detected only a few times. The chain uses TRBV10-2 and TRBJ2-3, with 9 bases aligning to TRBD2. Germline lookup yields CDR1 WSHSY and CDR2 SAAADI. The CDR3 covers 15 residues. J gave up 6 bases and V 3 bases, and 7 bases lay outside the gene matches. The DNA of the CDR3 is TGCGCCAGCAGTGACCCAGCGGGGGGCCTCGATACGCAGTATTTT. It codes for CASSDPAGGLDTQYF.

The chain couples TRBV6-5 to TRBJ1-1; 12 nucleotides match TRBD1. Germline-derived CDR1 and CDR2 are MNHEY and SVGAGI. This CDR3 comprises 15 residues. The V gene end was trimmed by 6 bases and the J gene end by 8 bases; junction bases not matched to a gene: 10. CDR3 nucleotides: TGTGCCAGCAGCCCAGGGACAGGGGGCGGATGGGAAGCTTTCTTT. Protein sequence: CASSPGTGGGWEAFF.

The gene calls are TRBV7-9 and TRBJ1-1, with D perhaps matching TRBD1 (5 bases). V was shortened by 2 bases and J by 1 base, with 14 bases between the two germline ends. The CDR3 covers 16 residues. The germline V gene encodes CDR1 SEHNR and CDR2 FQNEAQ (reference sequence). The DNA of the CDR3 is TGTGCCAGCAGCTTATCGGGCGGGGGAACGAACACTGAAGCTTTCTTT. It specifies CASSLSGGGTNTEAFF.

The V gene is TRBV5-1, the J gene TRBJ1-2; 11 nucleotides align to TRBD1. Looked up from germline, CDR1 is SGHRS and CDR2 is YFSETQ. The V gene end was trimmed by 0 bases and the J gene end by 8 bases; junction bases not matched to a gene: 3. The CDR3 totals 14 residues. CDR3 protein: CASSLERDRGGYTF. CDR3 DNA sequence: TGCGCCAGCAGCTTGGAGCGGGACAGGGGGGGCTACACCTTC. Variable domain in full (rest from reference TRBV5-1 and TRBJ1-2): KAGVTQTPRYLIKTRGQQVTLSCSPISGHRSVSWYQQTPGQGLQFLFEYFSETQRNKGNFPGRFSGRQFSNSRSEMNVSTLELGDSALYLCASSLERDRGGYTFGSGTRLTVV.

The chain employs TRBV25-1 and TRBJ1-1; D possibly corresponds to TRBD1 (6 bases). From germline, CDR1 is MGHDK and CDR2 SYGVNS. The CDR3 contains 14 residues. Deletions cut 5 bases from V and 5 bases from J, with 15 bases between. The CDR3 protein is CASSFGGGGTEAFF. CDR3 DNA sequence: TGTGCCAGCAGTTTCGGAGGGGGGGGGACTGAAGCTTTCTTT.

This clone was observed a single time. The chain joins TRBV4-2 to TRBJ2-7; 8 positions agree with TRBD1. Per the germline V gene, CDR1 is LGHNA and CDR2 is YNFKEQ. CDR3 size: 16 residues. With V trimmed by 1 base and J by 6 bases, 11 bases remained unmatched. The CDR3 protein is CASSQVTGQGFGEQYF. The CDR3 DNA reads TGTGCCAGCAGCCAAGTAACCGGACAGGGTTTTGGCGAGCAGTACTTC.